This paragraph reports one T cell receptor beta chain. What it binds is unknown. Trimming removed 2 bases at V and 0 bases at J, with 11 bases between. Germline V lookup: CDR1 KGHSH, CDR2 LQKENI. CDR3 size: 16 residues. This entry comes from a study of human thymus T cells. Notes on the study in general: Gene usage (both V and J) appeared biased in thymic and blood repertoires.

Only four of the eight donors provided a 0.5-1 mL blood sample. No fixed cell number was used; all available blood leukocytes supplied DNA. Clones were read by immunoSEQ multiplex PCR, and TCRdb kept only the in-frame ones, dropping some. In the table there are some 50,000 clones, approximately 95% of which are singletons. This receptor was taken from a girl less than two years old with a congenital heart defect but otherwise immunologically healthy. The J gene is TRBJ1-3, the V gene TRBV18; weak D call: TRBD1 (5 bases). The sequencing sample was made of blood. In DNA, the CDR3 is TGTGCCAGCTCACCATCCAGGGTCCTCTCTGGAAACACCATATATTTT. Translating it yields CASSPSRVLSGNTIYF.